A single sample is the source of the 24 T cell receptor beta chains below, sequenced in a study of T cells in Graves' hyperthyroidism and ophthalmopathy. TCR beta CDR3 regions were amplified from RNA transcripts. HTBI primers were employed in a first-round RT-PCR of the TCR CDR3. TCRdb reprocessed the multiplex PCR reads via MiXCR and lists one record per CDR3 protein. The sample yields around 540,000 distinct CDR3 sequences, 46% seen once. The sample comprised peripheral blood or thyroid tissue (not recorded which). The receptors were sampled from a woman aged 18-35 years with Graves' hyperthyroidism.

The chain recombines TRBV24-1 with TRBJ2-2; D possibly corresponds to TRBD1 (5 bases). There are 11 residues in the CDR3. Germline CDR1 is KGHDR and CDR2 is SFDVKD. The CDR3 DNA reads as TGTGCGCAACAGGCGGCCGGGGAGCTGTTTTTT. Its translation: CAQQAAGELFF.

This clonotype came up a few times. The chain combines TRBV25-1 with TRBJ1-2; possibly TRBD1 for D (5 bases). Germline CDR1 reads MGHDK; CDR2 reads SYGVNS. V dropped 9 bases and J dropped 0 bases, with 17 bases sitting between them. The CDR3 consists of 15 residues. The CDR3 here is CARTTGGDANYGYTF. CDR3 DNA: TGTGCCAGGACCACCGGGGGAGACGCTAACTATGGCTACACCTTC.

This clonotype was counted between two and nine times. The chain employs TRBV7-6 and TRBJ2-7; 10 bases map to TRBD1. The CDR3 runs to 17 residues. The V segment lost 3 bases and the J segment 4 bases; nucleotides outside the gene matches: 12. CDR1 and CDR2 from the germline V gene are SGHVS and FNYEAQ. CDR3 DNA: TGTGCCAGCAGCTTGAATTTACTGGGACAGGGGATTTACGAGCAGTACTTC. Amino acids: CASSLNLLGQGIYEQYF.

With regard to this clonotype: One base away lies a much larger clone, so this may be a sequencing read error. The chain is built from TRBV29-1 and TRBJ2-7; 7 bases are a match to TRBD1. V was clipped by 7 bases and J by 2 bases; unmatched bases: 5. This CDR3 comprises 12 residues. Germline values: CDR1 SQVTM, CDR2 ANQGSEA. CDR3: CSARDRPYEQYF. Here the CDR3 DNA reads TGCAGCGCCAGGGACAGACCCTACGAGCAGTACTTC.

This clonotype was recorded many times. CDR3 sequence: CASSLQGDYQPQHF. The CDR3 bases are TGTGCCAGCAGCCTACAGGGGGATTATCAGCCCCAGCATTTT. This chain uses TRBV7-9 with TRBJ1-5; 8 bases are a match to TRBD1. The ends lost 5 bases at V and 5 bases at J; junction bases unmatched: 5. This CDR3 has 14 residues. Germline V CDR1 and CDR2: SEHNR, FQNEAQ (reference sequence). The whole variable domain, filled in from reference TRBV7-9 and TRBJ1-5, reads DTGVSQNPRHKITKRGQNVTFRCDPISEHNRLYWYRQTLGQGPEFLTYFQNEAQLEKSRLLSDRFSAERPKGSFSTLEIQRTEQGDSAMYLCASSLQGDYQPQHFGDGTRLSIL.

The J gene is TRBJ2-5, the V gene TRBV2; 8 bases line up with TRBD1. J was trimmed by 5 bases and V by 0 bases; bases with no gene match: 8. The CDR3 consists of 16 residues. The germline CDR1 and CDR2 sequences are SNHLY and FYNNEI. CDR3 sequence: CASSEAGQGVEETQYF. The CDR3 DNA reads TGTGCCAGCAGTGAAGCCGGACAGGGAGTGGAGGAGACCCAGTACTTC.

The V call is TRBV24-1, the J call TRBJ2-2, with D maybe TRBD2 (6 bases). V dropped 3 bases and J dropped 7 bases, with 14 bases sitting between them. CDR1 and CDR2 (germline): KGHDR, SFDVKD. This CDR3 has 15 amino acids. The CDR3 bases are TGTGCCACCAGTGATGTCGGGGGTCTGGACGGGGAGCTGTTTTTT. Translating gives CATSDVGGLDGELFF.

In its sample, this clonotype was seen a few times. The chain joins TRBV10-3 to TRBJ2-6; 9 nucleotides align to TRBD1. Per the germline V gene, CDR1 is ENHRY and CDR2 is SYGVKD. The CDR3 runs 15 residues. V was pared by 10 bases and J by 0 bases, with 4 bases of the junction left unmatched. CDR3 in amino acids: CASSGQGSGANVLTF. CDR3 nucleotide sequence: TGTGCCAGCTCGGGACAGGGCTCTGGGGCCAACGTCCTGACTTTC.

This clonotype was counted only a few times. The chain recombines TRBV10-2 with TRBJ2-5, with D perhaps TRBD1 (6 bases). The CDR3 is 16 residues long. The V end was cut by 5 bases, the J end by 3 bases, with 19 bases between. The germline gives CDR1 WSHSY, CDR2 SAAADI. CDR3 sequence reads: CASSKGIGQTKETQYF. The CDR3 coding sequence is TGCGCCAGCAGTAAAGGGATAGGACAGACCAAAGAGACCCAGTACTTC.

The chain is built from TRBV9 and TRBJ2-7; D perhaps matches TRBD1 (6 bases). CDR3 length: 16 residues. The ends were cut back, 0 bases at V and 2 bases at J, with 15 bases in the middle. Germline assignment: CDR1 SGDLS and CDR2 YYNGEE. The CDR3 region is CASSVAGDPLAYEQYF. The CDR3 coding sequence is TGTGCCAGCAGCGTAGCAGGGGACCCCTTAGCCTACGAGCAGTACTTC.

The chain carries TRBV7-9 and TRBJ1-1, with 7 nucleotides matching TRBD1. Germline-derived CDR1 and CDR2 are SEHNR and FQNEAQ (reference sequence). The J segment lost 5 bases and the V segment lost 5 bases, leaving 2 bases of the junction unmatched. The CDR3 is 12 residues long. CDR3 nucleotides: TGTGCCAGCAGCGAACAGGGGACTGAAGCTTTCTTT. Translation: CASSEQGTEAFF.

This clonotype has just a few counts. The chain joins TRBV7-6 to TRBJ2-7; 7 bases line up with TRBD2. Germline V gene lookup returns CDR1 SGHVS and CDR2 FNYEAQ. CDR3 length: 15 residues. Trimming took 4 bases from V and 1 from J; bases not matched to a gene: 7. The CDR3 loop reads CASSSPSGSSYEQYF. The CDR3 nucleotides read TGTGCCAGCAGCTCTCCTAGCGGTAGTTCCTACGAGCAGTACTTC. The full variable domain, in which reference TRBV7-6 and TRBJ2-7 provide the parts outside the CDR3, is GAGVSQSPRYKVTKRGQDVALRCDPISGHVSLYWYRQALGQGPEFLTYFNYEAQQDKSGLPNDRFSAERPEGSISTLTIQRTEQRDSAMYRCASSSPSGSSYEQYFGPGTRLTVT.

This clonotype has ten or more counts. J is TRBJ1-1 and V is TRBV2; no firm D call. Germline CDR1 reads SNHLY; CDR2 reads FYNNEI. This CDR3 has 13 amino acids. The V gene lost 3 bases and the J gene lost 3 bases, with 8 bases spanning the gap. The CDR3 spells CASSDLEYTEAFF. The CDR3 region has the DNA TGTGCCAGCAGTGATCTGGAGTACACTGAAGCTTTCTTT.

In this sample, this clonotype turned up once. This may come from a read error, since a much larger clone is one base off. V usage is TRBV25-1 and J usage is TRBJ2-5; D might be TRBD1 (6 bases). Per the germline V gene, CDR1 is MGHDK and CDR2 is SYGVNS. V was clipped by 6 bases and J by 7 bases, with 12 bases between them. The CDR3 is 12 amino acids. For the CDR3, the DNA is TGTGCCAGCAGATTAATACAGGGGACCCAGTACTTC. Translated: CASRLIQGTQYF.

This clonotype came up many times. This chain links TRBV25-1 with TRBJ1-5; D gene ambiguous. The CDR3 covers 14 residues. V was trimmed by 3 bases and J by 2 bases, leaving 8 bases between them. Germline-derived CDR1 and CDR2 are MGHDK and SYGVNS. Here the CDR3 reads CASSETARNQPQHF. The CDR3 DNA sequence: TGTGCCAGCAGTGAGACGGCTCGCAATCAGCCCCAGCATTTT.

The table lists this clonotype with many counts. This sequence joins TRBV7-9 and TRBJ1-5; maybe TRBD1 (6 bases). Trimming shortened V by 1 base and J by 6 bases, and 7 bases separated the two germline ends. This CDR3 is 13 amino acids long. The germline gives CDR1 SEHNR, CDR2 FQNEAQ (reference sequence). CDR3 amino acids: CASSLEGGQPQHF. DNA for the CDR3: TGTGCCAGCAGCTTAGAGGGGGGTCAGCCCCAGCATTTT.

This clonotype was counted a few times. This chain uses TRBV7-9 with TRBJ2-7; 11 bases match TRBD1. J gave up 1 base and V 5 bases, and 4 bases lay outside the gene matches. This CDR3 contains 15 residues. Germline V gives CDR1 SEHNR, CDR2 FQNEAQ (reference sequence). The CDR3 protein is CASSSGQGASYEQYF. In DNA form, the CDR3 reads TGTGCCAGCAGCAGCGGACAGGGGGCATCCTACGAGCAGTACTTC. Using reference TRBV7-9 and TRBJ2-7 for the parts outside the CDR3, the full variable domain is DTGVSQNPRHKITKRGQNVTFRCDPISEHNRLYWYRQTLGQGPEFLTYFQNEAQLEKSRLLSDRFSAERPKGSFSTLEIQRTEQGDSAMYLCASSSGQGASYEQYFGPGTRLTVT.

This chain uses TRBV10-3 with TRBJ1-6, with 7 bases lining up with TRBD1. V lost 10 bases and J lost 8; bases outside the gene matches: 8. The CDR3 is 13 residues long. The germline CDR1 and CDR2 sequences are ENHRY and SYGVKD. For the CDR3, the DNA is TGTGCCAGCGCCGGCAGGGGGGATTCACCCCTCCACTTT. Translating gives CASAGRGDSPLHF.

Regarding this clonotype: This may be a read error, as it is one base from a much larger clone. This chain joins TRBV2 and TRBJ2-7; no clear D. The CDR3 covers 12 residues. Trimming stripped 6 bases from V and 2 bases from J, with 8 bases between. The germline CDR1 and CDR2 sequences are SNHLY and FYNNEI. This CDR3 reads CASRDDAYEQYF. The CDR3 bases are TGTGCCAGCAGGGACGATGCCTACGAGCAGTACTTC.

Many counts were recorded for this clonotype. The V call is TRBV25-1, the J call TRBJ1-2; 7 bases fit TRBD1. This CDR3 contains 14 residues. The germline CDR1 and CDR2 sequences are MGHDK and SYGVNS. V lost 5 bases, J lost 4 bases, and 7 bases stayed unmatched. The CDR3 DNA is TGTGCCAGCAGTCGACAGGGAGGGGGCTATGGCTACACCTTC. Translation: CASSRQGGGYGYTF.

There are a few counts of this clonotype. The chain combines TRBV19 with TRBJ1-1; 7 bases line up with TRBD1. V shed 7 bases and J 7 bases; nucleotides not matched to a gene: 9. The CDR3 runs to 13 residues. CDR1 LNHDA and CDR2 SQIVND come from the germline V gene (reference sequence). In DNA form, the CDR3 reads TGTGCCAGTAACGGTCGGGCAGGGGGTGAAGCTTTCTTT. It is translated as CASNGRAGGEAFF. The full variable domain, rest sourced from reference TRBV19 and TRBJ1-1, is DGGITQSPKYLFRKEGQNVTLSCEQNLNHDAMYWYRQDPGQGLRLIYYSQIVNDFQKGDIAEGYSVSREKKESFPLTVTSAQKNPTAFYLCASNGRAGGEAFFGQGTRLTVV.

The J gene is TRBJ1-1, the V gene TRBV20-1; tentative D call: TRBD1 (6 bases). Between the trimmed V and J ends, which lost 3 bases and 3 bases, there was a span of 11 bases. This CDR3 has 13 residues. Per germline, CDR1 DFQATT and CDR2 SNEGSKA (reference sequence). This chain's CDR3 is CSASTGSYTEAFF. CDR3 coding DNA: TGCAGTGCTAGTACAGGGTCTTACACTGAAGCTTTCTTT.

This clonotype showed up just a few times. The rearrangement joins TRBV7-6 to TRBJ2-2; 9 bases map to TRBD1. The CDR3 is made up of 14 amino acids. V lost 5 bases, J lost 7 bases, and 5 bases stayed unmatched. Germline V CDR1 and CDR2: SGHVS, FNYEAQ. The DNA of the CDR3 is TGTGCCAGCAGCCACGGGACAGGGAACGGGGAGCTGTTTTTT. Protein: CASSHGTGNGELFF.

This clonotype was counted between two and nine times. The V gene is TRBV7-8, the J gene TRBJ2-7; TRBD2 agrees at 9 bases. The V gene's germline CDR1 is SGHVS and CDR2 FQNEAQ. V gave up 9 bases and J gave up 1 base; unmatched junction bases: 10. There are 15 residues in the CDR3. CDR3 protein: CASSLLSGGSYEQYF. The CDR3 DNA reads TGTGCCAGTAGTCTCCTTAGCGGGGGATCCTACGAGCAGTACTTC.